The source of this TCR beta chain is a study of regulatory T cells in long-lasting Graves disease. According to the study, TCR beta libraries were built with iRepertoire HTBI primers and CDR3-region Arm-PCR. From the multiplex PCR reads, TCRdb called clonotypes with MiXCR, one entry per CDR3 protein. The sample shows 200,000 to 250,000 distinct CDR3 sequences, roughly 18% of them seen only once. This clonotype was picked up many times. Time point of the sample: newly diagnosed GD, antithyroid drugs for less than 3 months. Isolated PBMC RNA provided the starting material for the TCR library. The germline CDR1 and CDR2 sequences are SNHLY and FYNNEI. This CDR3 is built from 11 residues. V was shortened by 6 bases and J by 5 bases, with 7 bases between the two germline ends.

The source is a female donor with Graves disease. The chain links TRBV2 to TRBJ2-5; D not certain. The material was peripheral blood mononuclear cells (PBMCs), obtained at new diagnosis, from a patient treated with antithyroid drugs. CDR3 nucleotides: TGTGCCAGCAGCCCGCTGGAGACCCAGTACTTC. Translating gives CASSPLETQYF.